These T cell receptor beta chains were read from a single sample in a study of regulatory T cells in long-lasting Graves disease. TCRdb reanalysed the multiplex PCR reads using MiXCR and keeps one entry per CDR3 protein. The sample consists of about 300,000 distinct CDR3 sequences, over 15% of them appearing once. Sequenced material: peripheral blood mononuclear cells (PBMCs), taken at new diagnosis, from a patient treated with antithyroid drugs. Source of these receptors: a female donor with Graves disease. CDR3s include the opening cysteine and the closing phenylalanine or tryptophan. D genes are given only for firm matches. Clone size is given for some rows only: seen once, a few or many times, or a class if the clone is expanded.

TRBJ1-4 | 15 | TRBV9 | many | TRBD1 | CASSVEGAHGEKLFF | TGTGCCAGCAGCGTAGAGGGGGCTCATGGCGAAAAACTGTTTTTT
TRBJ2-7 | 15 | TRBV11-2 | many | TRBD2 | CASSPGGPSSYEQYF | TGTGCCAGCAGTCCGGGAGGTCCTAGCTCCTACGAGCAGTACTTC
TRBJ1-1 | 12 | TRBV29-1 | many | . | CSVGGQRSEAFF | TGCAGCGTTGGAGGTCAGCGGTCTGAAGCTTTCTTT
TRBJ2-2 | 15 | TRBV20-1 | . | TRBD2 | CSARGLAYGSGELFF | TGCAGTGCTAGAGGACTAGCTTATGGCAGCGGGGAGCTGTTTTTT
TRBJ2-7 | 14 | TRBV11-3 | . | . | CASSLDSGEGEQYF | TGTGCCAGCAGCTTAGATTCGGGAGAGGGCGAGCAGTACTTC
TRBJ2-5 | 15 | TRBV7-3 | . | . | CASSWEARAKETQYF | TGTGCCAGCAGCTGGGAGGCGCGAGCAAAAGAGACCCAGTACTTC
TRBJ1-2 | 12 | TRBV28 | many | . | CASSLEIRGYTF | TGTGCCAGCAGTTTAGAGATCCGTGGCTACACCTTC
TRBJ1-5 | 14 | TRBV24-1 | few | . | CATSDWASNQPQHF | TGTGCCACCAGTGATTGGGCTAGCAATCAGCCCCAGCATTTT
TRBJ1-1 | 14 | TRBV20-1 | . | . | CSVKEAGVRPEAFF | TGCAGTGTTAAGGAGGCAGGGGTCCGACCTGAAGCTTTCTTT
TRBJ2-7 | 14 | TRBV19 | many | . | CASSIGRENYEQYF | TGTGCCAGTAGTATTGGCAGGGAAAACTACGAGCAGTACTTC
TRBJ2-1 | 17 | TRBV6-2/TRBV6-3 | many | TRBD2 | CASRIAGWDYAYNEQFF | TGTGCCAGCAGGATAGCGGGGTGGGATTACGCCTACAATGAGCAGTTCTTC
TRBJ1-4 | 15 | TRBV4-2 | . | . | CASSQDYSSYEKLFF | TGTGCCAGCAGCCAAGACTACAGTTCCTATGAAAAACTGTTTTTT
TRBJ1-2 | 15 | TRBV7-3 | many | . | CASSPAATSNYGYTF | TGTGCCAGCAGCCCGGCTGCGACAAGCAACTATGGCTACACCTTC
TRBJ2-3 | 21 | TRBV28 | many | TRBD2 | CASSKDNSGRAERRSTDTQYF | TGTGCCAGCAGTAAAGACAATAGCGGGAGGGCCGAAAGAAGAAGCACAGATACGCAGTATTTT
TRBJ2-7 | 12 | TRBV10-2 | many | . | CASRRTGWEQYF | TGCGCCAGCAGGAGGACGGGGTGGGAGCAGTACTTC
TRBJ2-3 | 16 | TRBV12-3/TRBV12-4 | many | TRBD2 | CASSLSSGSSRDTQYF | TGTGCCAGCAGTTTGTCTAGCGGGAGTTCAAGAGATACGCAGTATTTT
TRBJ1-6 | 13 | TRBV19 | . | . | CASSARLPTPLHF | TGTGCCAGTAGCGCACGACTTCCCACACCCCTCCACTTT